These 9 T cell receptor beta chains came from one sample sequenced in a study of monozygotic twins with inflammatory bowel disease. Using the 5' RACE reads, TCRdb records one entry per CDR3 protein without DNA. Here the sample table reports roughly 150,000 distinct CDR3 sequences. Sequencing was performed on blood. The receptors here all came from a human donor with ulcerative colitis or Crohn's disease, or a healthy co-twin of an affected twin (not recorded which).

The CDR3 spells CASSQRTSGSTDTQYF. The chain employs TRBV5-1 and TRBJ2-3; the TCRdb D gene call, TRBD2, has no DNA to confirm it. The CDR3 loop spans 16 amino acids. Germline V gene lookup returns CDR1 SGHRS and CDR2 YFSETQ.

The rearrangement joins TRBV27 to TRBJ2-7; TCRdb picks TRBD2, but there is no DNA to check that call. The germline V gene has CDR1 MNHEY and CDR2 SMNVEV (reference sequence). The CDR3 runs 15 residues. The chain's CDR3 is CASSLGTIPSYEQYF.

The rearrangement joins TRBV5-1 to TRBJ2-2; there is no DNA to check the TCRdb D call of TRBD2. Germline V gene lookup returns CDR1 SGHRS and CDR2 YFSETQ. The CDR3 has 15 residues. The CDR3 spells CASSLIAGTAGELFF.

The chain uses TRBV5-4 and TRBJ1-5; the D call from TCRdb, TRBD1, cannot be confirmed without DNA. CDR3 length equals 16 residues. Germline CDR1 is SGHNT and CDR2 is YYREEE (reference sequence). CDR3 sequence reads: CASSKDGIGNVQPQHF.

The chain combines TRBV11-2 with TRBJ2-7; TCRdb reports TRBD2, a call that lacks DNA to check it against. Germline CDR1 SGHAT, CDR2 FQNNGV. This CDR3 is 15 amino acids long. Here the CDR3 reads CASSYRLAAAYEQYF.

This sequence joins TRBV20-1 and TRBJ2-7; with no DNA, the TCRdb D assignment of TRBD1 cannot be verified. Germline CDR1 reads DFQATT; CDR2 reads SNEGSKA (reference sequence). This CDR3 comprises 15 residues. CDR3 loop: CSARADRGNPYEQYF.

This rearrangement joins TRBV2 to TRBJ2-4; TCRdb reports TRBD2, a call that lacks DNA to check it against. CDR3 size: 16 residues. CDR1 is SNHLY and CDR2 is FYNNEI in the germline V gene. The CDR3 here is CASSVSGGRTKNIQYF.

The CDR3 region is CAISESVPEAAAGELFF. The chain combines TRBV10-3 with TRBJ2-2. From germline, CDR1 is ENHRY and CDR2 SYGVKD. This CDR3 is 17 amino acids long.

The chain combines TRBV5-1 with TRBJ1-1; TCRdb's assignment of TRBD1 cannot be checked, as there is no DNA. CDR3 length: 17 amino acids. The germline V gene has CDR1 SGHRS and CDR2 YFSETQ. CDR3: CASSLRQGVRSNTEAFF.